This TCR beta chain stems from a study of blood T cell repertoires in COVID-19. Grouping used clinical history reported by participants in a survey and questionnaire. Per the original data handling: Estimates of nucleated cell counts were drawn from the amplification of reference gene primers. TCRdb keeps only in-frame clones here, not all; method: immunoSEQ multiplex PCR. V and J calls and clone size are those listed in that table; D and trimming were worked out from the DNA. The table records about 350,000 clones, about 90% of them present only once. CDR3 length equals 17 residues. Germline trimming cut 0 bases from V and 4 bases from J; bases unmatched to any gene: 7. The germline V gene has CDR1 MGHRA and CDR2 YSYEKL.

The receptor comes from a woman under 40 who had recovered from COVID-19. Input material: PBMCs or T cells enriched from blood (not recorded which). The rearrangement links TRBV4-1 to TRBJ2-3; 10 positions agree with TRBD2. The DNA of the CDR3 is TGCGCCAGCAGCCAAGAATTAGCGGGGGGTGGGGCAGATACGCAGTATTTT. As protein: CASSQELAGGGADTQYF.